This T cell receptor beta chain stems from a study of OX40 agonist ivuxolimab in advanced cancers. Some clones are missing from TCRdb's copy, which holds only in-frame ones; the method was immunoSEQ multiplex PCR. The profile shows around 60,000 clones, about 85% of them singletons. Study-wide points: There was clonal expansion of CD4+ and CD8+ blood T cells by week 6 at 0.1 to 3.0 mg/kg. The authors also found low normalized T-cell clonal expansion in some nonresponders.

A note on this clone: Its antigen is not known.

This CDR3 contains 14 residues. CDR1 and CDR2 from the germline V gene are SQVTM and ANQGSEA. V gave up 6 bases and J gave up 0 bases, with 15 bases separating them. The TCR sequence derives from an adult with an advanced solid tumor such as melanoma, head and neck, liver or kidney cancer. J is TRBJ2-7 and V is TRBV29-1; TRBD1 is a possible D gene (6 bases). The source material was CD4+ or CD8+ T cells sorted from blood, sampled in a trial of the OX40 agonist ivuxolimab. The CDR3 nucleotides are TGCAGCGTACTCACCAGGGGTAGCTCCTACGAGCAGTACTTC. It specifies CSVLTRGSSYEQYF.